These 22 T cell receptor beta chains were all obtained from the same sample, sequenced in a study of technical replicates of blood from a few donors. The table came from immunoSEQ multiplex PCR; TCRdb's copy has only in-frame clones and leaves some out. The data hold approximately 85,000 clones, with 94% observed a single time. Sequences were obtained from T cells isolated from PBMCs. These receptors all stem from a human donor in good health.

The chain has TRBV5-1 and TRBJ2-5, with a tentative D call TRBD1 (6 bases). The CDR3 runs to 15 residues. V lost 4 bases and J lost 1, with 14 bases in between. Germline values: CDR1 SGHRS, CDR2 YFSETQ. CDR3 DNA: TGCGCCAGCAGCCCTTCTACAGGGAGCCAAGAGACCCAGTACTTC. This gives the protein CASSPSTGSQETQYF. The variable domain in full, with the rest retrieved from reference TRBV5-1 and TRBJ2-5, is KAGVTQTPRYLIKTRGQQVTLSCSPISGHRSVSWYQQTPGQGLQFLFEYFSETQRNKGNFPGRFSGRQFSNSRSEMNVSTLELGDSALYLCASSPSTGSQETQYFGPGTRLLVL.

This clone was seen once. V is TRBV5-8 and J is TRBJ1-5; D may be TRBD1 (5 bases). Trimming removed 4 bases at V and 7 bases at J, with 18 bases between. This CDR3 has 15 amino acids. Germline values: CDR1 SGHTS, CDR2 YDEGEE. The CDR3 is CASSLGGGTGQPQHF. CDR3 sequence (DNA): TGTGCCAGCAGCCTCGGCGGGGGAACGGGGCAGCCCCAGCATTTT. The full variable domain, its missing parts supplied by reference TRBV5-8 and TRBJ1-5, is EAGVTQSPTHLIKTRGQQATLRCSPISGHTSVYWYQQALGLGLQFLLWYDEGEERNRGNFPPRFSGRQFPNYSSELNVNALELEDSALYLCASSLGGGTGQPQHFGDGTRLSIL.

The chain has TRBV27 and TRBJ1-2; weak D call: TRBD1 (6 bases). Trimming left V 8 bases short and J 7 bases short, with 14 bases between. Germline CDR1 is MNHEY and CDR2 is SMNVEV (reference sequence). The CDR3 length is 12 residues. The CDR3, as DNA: TGTGCCAGCTCTGGGGGCCGGGGTGGCTACACCTTC. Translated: CASSGGRGGYTF.

CDR3 sequence reads: CASSWADYEQYF. The CDR3 nucleotides read TGTGCCAGCAGCTGGGCAGACTACGAGCAGTACTTC. The chain is built from TRBV7-9 and TRBJ2-7; D uncertain. V lost 4 bases and J lost 3, with 7 bases in between. CDR3 size: 12 residues. Germline lookup yields CDR1 SEHNR and CDR2 FQNEAQ (reference sequence).

Here the CDR3 reads CASSPHSGTRMYGYTF. The CDR3 DNA follows: TGTGCCAGCAGCCCTCACTCCGGGACACGCATGTATGGCTACACCTTC. The J gene is TRBJ1-2, the V gene TRBV27; D might be TRBD1 (6 bases). The germline gives CDR1 MNHEY, CDR2 SMNVEV (reference sequence). The CDR3 has 16 amino acids. Trimming pared 6 bases from V and 5 bases from J, leaving 22 bases between.

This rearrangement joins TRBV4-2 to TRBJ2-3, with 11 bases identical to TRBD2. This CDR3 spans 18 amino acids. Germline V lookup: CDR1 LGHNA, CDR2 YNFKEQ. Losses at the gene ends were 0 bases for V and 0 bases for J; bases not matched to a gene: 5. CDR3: CASSQEGTSGTSTDTQYF. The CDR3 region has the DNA TGTGCCAGCAGCCAAGAAGGGACTAGCGGCACTAGCACAGATACGCAGTATTTT.

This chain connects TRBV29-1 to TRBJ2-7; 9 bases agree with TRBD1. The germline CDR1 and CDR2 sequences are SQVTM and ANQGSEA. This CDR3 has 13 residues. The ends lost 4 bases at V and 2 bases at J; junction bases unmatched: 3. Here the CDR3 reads CSVATGGPYEQYF. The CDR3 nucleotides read TGCAGCGTTGCAACAGGGGGCCCCTACGAGCAGTACTTC.

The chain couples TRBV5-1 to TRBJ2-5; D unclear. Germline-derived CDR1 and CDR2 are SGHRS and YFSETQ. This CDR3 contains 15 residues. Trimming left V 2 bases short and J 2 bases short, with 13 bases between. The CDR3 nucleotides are TGCGCCAGCAGCTTTTCTGGCCTGGAGCAAGAGACCCAGTACTTC. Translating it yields CASSFSGLEQETQYF.

This CDR3 reads CAWSPIQGQGFRGFLSSYNEQFF. Written as DNA, the CDR3 is TGTGCCTGGAGTCCAATACAAGGACAGGGATTTCGGGGATTTCTAAGCTCCTACAATGAGCAGTTCTTC. The chain combines TRBV30 with TRBJ2-1; 8 bases are a match to TRBD1. The V gene's germline CDR1 is GTSNPN and CDR2 SVGIG (reference sequence). The CDR3 is made up of 23 amino acids. V was clipped by 2 bases and J by 0 bases; unmatched bases: 27.

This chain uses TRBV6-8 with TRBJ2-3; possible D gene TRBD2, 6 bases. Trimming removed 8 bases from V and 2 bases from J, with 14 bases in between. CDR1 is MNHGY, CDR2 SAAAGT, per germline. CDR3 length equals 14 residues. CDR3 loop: CASSDYPLTDTQYF. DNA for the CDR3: TGTGCCAGCTCGGACTACCCGCTCACAGATACGCAGTATTTT.

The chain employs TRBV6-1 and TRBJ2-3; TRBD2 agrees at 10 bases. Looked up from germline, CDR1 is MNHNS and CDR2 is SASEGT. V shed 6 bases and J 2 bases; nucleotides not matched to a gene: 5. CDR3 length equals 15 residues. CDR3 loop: CASRPTSGTTDTQYF. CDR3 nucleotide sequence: TGTGCCAGCAGGCCTACTAGCGGGACCACAGATACGCAGTATTTT.

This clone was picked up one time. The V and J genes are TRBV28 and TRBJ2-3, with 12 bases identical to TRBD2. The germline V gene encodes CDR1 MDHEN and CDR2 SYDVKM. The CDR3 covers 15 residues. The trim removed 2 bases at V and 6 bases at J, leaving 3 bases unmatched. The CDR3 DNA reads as TGTGCCAGCAGTTTACGACTAGCGGGAGCTGATACGCAGTATTTT. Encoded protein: CASSLRLAGADTQYF.

The CDR3, as DNA: TGTGCCAGCAGCCCCGAGCGTAGCTATGGCTACACCTTC. As protein: CASSPERSYGYTF. The V call is TRBV6-1, the J call TRBJ1-2; D remains ambiguous. The CDR3 covers 13 residues. The germline V gene encodes CDR1 MNHNS and CDR2 SASEGT. Trimming cost V 6 bases and J 4 bases, with 12 bases left between them.

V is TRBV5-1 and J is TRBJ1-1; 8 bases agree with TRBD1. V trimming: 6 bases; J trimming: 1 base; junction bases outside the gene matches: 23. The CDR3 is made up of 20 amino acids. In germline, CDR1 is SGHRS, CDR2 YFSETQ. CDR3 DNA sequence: TGCGCCAGCACCATTTTCCGGTGGGCTGTGACAGGGGAGGGGAACACTGAAGCTTTCTTT. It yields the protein CASTIFRWAVTGEGNTEAFF. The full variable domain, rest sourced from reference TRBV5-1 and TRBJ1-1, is KAGVTQTPRYLIKTRGQQVTLSCSPISGHRSVSWYQQTPGQGLQFLFEYFSETQRNKGNFPGRFSGRQFSNSRSEMNVSTLELGDSALYLCASTIFRWAVTGEGNTEAFFGQGTRLTVV.

The CDR3 nucleotides are TGTGCCAGCAGTGGCGATAGCAATCAGCCCCAGCATTTT. Translating gives CASSGDSNQPQHF. The chain joins TRBV6-4 to TRBJ1-5; D is undetermined. Trimming removed 4 bases at V and 0 bases at J, with 4 bases between. CDR1 and CDR2 from the germline V gene are MRHNA and SNTAGT. This CDR3 spans 13 amino acids.

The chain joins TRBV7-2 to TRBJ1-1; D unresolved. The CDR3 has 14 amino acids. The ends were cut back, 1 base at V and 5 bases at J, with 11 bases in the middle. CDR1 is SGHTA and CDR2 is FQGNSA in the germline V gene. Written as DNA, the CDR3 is TGTGCCAGCAGCTTAGGCTTGGGAGAAACTGAAGCTTTCTTT. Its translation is CASSLGLGETEAFF. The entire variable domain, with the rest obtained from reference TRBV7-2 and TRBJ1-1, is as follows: GAGVSQSPSNKVTEKGKDVELRCDPISGHTALYWYRQSLGQGLEFLIYFQGNSAPDKSGLPSDRFSAERTGGSVSTLTIQRTQQEDSAVYLCASSLGLGETEAFFGQGTRLTVV.

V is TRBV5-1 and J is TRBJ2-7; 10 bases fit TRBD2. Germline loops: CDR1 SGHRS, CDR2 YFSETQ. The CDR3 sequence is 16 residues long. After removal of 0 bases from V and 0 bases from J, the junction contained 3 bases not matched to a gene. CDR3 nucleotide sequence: TGCGCCAGCAGCTTGGGACTAGCGGGCCTCTCCTACGAGCAGTACTTC. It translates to CASSLGLAGLSYEQYF. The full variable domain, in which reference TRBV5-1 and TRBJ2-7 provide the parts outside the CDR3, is KAGVTQTPRYLIKTRGQQVTLSCSPISGHRSVSWYQQTPGQGLQFLFEYFSETQRNKGNFPGRFSGRQFSNSRSEMNVSTLELGDSALYLCASSLGLAGLSYEQYFGPGTRLTVT.

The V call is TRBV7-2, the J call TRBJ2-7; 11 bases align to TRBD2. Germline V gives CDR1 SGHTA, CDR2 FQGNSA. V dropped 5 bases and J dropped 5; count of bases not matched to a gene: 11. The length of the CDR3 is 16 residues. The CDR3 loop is CASSGLLAGVTHEQYF. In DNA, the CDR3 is TGTGCCAGCAGCGGATTACTAGCGGGAGTCACCCACGAGCAGTACTTC.

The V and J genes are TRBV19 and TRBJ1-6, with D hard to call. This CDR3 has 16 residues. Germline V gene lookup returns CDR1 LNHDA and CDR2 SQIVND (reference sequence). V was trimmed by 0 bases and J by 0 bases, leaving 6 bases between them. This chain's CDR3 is CASSIDRGSYNSPLHF. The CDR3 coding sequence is TGTGCCAGTAGTATAGATCGGGGCTCCTATAATTCACCCCTCCACTTT.

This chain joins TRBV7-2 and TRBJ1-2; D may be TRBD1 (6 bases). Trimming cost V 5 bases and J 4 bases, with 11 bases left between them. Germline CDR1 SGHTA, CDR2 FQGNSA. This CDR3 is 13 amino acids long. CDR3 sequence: CASSPQGPYGYTF. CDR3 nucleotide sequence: TGTGCCAGCAGCCCACAGGGCCCCTATGGCTACACCTTC.

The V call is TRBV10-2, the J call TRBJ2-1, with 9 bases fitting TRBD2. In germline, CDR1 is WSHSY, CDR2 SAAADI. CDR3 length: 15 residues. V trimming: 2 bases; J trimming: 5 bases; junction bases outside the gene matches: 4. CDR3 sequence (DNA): TGCGCCAGCAGTGAGCTTCTAGCGGGGAACAATGAGCAGTTCTTC. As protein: CASSELLAGNNEQFF.

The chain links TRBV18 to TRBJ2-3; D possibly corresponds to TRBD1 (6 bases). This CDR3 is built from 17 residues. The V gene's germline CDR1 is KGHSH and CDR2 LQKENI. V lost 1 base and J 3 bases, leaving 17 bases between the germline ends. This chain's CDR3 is CASSPLERFRGTDTQYF. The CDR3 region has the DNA TGTGCCAGCTCACCACTGGAGCGGTTTAGGGGGACAGATACGCAGTATTTT.